This TCR beta chain was sequenced in a study of CD8+CD57+ T cells in acquired aplastic anemia. Background on the study: When averaged, DNA from sorted CD4+ and CD8+ cells came to 3 to 3.5 ug. Whole-study findings and limits: The study identified more than 25 CD8+ CDR3 sequences shared by patients and controls.

For sequencing, patients were chosen who had shown expansion of CD8+CD57+ cells by flow cytometry. With respect to this clonotype: Its antigen is as yet unknown.

The germline V gene encodes CDR1 SGDLS and CDR2 YYNGEE. V was clipped by 4 bases and J by 6 bases, with 20 bases between them. The CDR3 length is 16 residues. TCR beta VDJ and CDR3 profiles were obtained from a genomic DNA template. TCRdb re-called the reads with MiXCR, one entry per CDR3 protein. The sample consists of about 180,000 distinct CDR3 sequences, roughly 65% of them appearing once. The receptor was derived from a human donor with aplastic anemia. This rearrangement joins TRBV9 to TRBJ2-1, with D possibly being TRBD2 (6 bases). The sequencing input was sorted CD4+, CD8+, or CD8+CD57+ T cells (not recorded which) from PBMCs. CDR3 sequence: CASSSPPGSGVNEQFF. CDR3 nucleotides: TGTGCCAGCAGCTCCCCGCCCGGGAGTGGTGTCAATGAGCAGTTCTTC.